This T cell receptor (beta chain) emerged from a study of T cell responses to AZD1222 COVID-19 vaccine. Study-wide results and caveats: At 160-218 and 743-854, vaccine-associated CD4 TCRs were dominant, and they spanned spike. With two AZD1222 doses given, Spike-specific TCR breadth and depth both rose.

Second-dose schedules of about 4 or about 12 weeks were combined. This clone has more than one count but fewer than ten. Its antigen is undetermined. Sequenced by immunoSEQ multiplex PCR; TCRdb stores in-frame clones only, minus some. The sample lists 180,000 or so clones, under 95% seen once, with 1% to 1.5% in the top ten. This CDR3 comprises 16 residues. Trimming pared 0 bases from V and 3 bases from J, leaving 15 bases between. The V gene's germline CDR1 is SGHRS and CDR2 YFSETQ. The chain recombines TRBV5-1 with TRBJ1-2; the D gene is possibly TRBD1 (6 bases). Sequences were derived from peripheral blood, sampled 28 days after the second AZD1222 dose. This clonotype originated in an adult who received the AZD1222 COVID-19 vaccine. The CDR3 nucleotides are TGCGCCAGCAGCTTGGGGAGGTGGGGGCAAGACTATGGCTACACCTTC. Translated: CASSLGRWGQDYGYTF.